This is a list of T cell receptor beta chains from one sample in a study of T-cell memory formation after mild COVID-19. TCRdb reanalysed the 5' RACE reads using MiXCR and keeps one entry per CDR3 protein. The table lists roughly 200,000 distinct CDR3 sequences, 16% of them singletons. Sequencing was carried out using PBMCs or a T cell subset sorted from them (not recorded which). These receptors were collected from an adult woman who had mild COVID-19 (a few samples of this study predate the infection). Cell type and time point are not known. The CDR3 runs from the conserved cysteine through the conserved F or W. The D gene is left open where the match is weak. Rows give clone size only sometimes, using once, few, many, or a class for an expanded clone.

V gene	D gene	CDR3 length	J gene	clone size	CDR3 DNA	CDR3 protein
TRBV29-1	TRBD1	13	TRBJ1-2	few	TGCAGCGTCCGGACAGGGGCGACCTATGGCTACACCTTC	CSVRTGATYGYTF
TRBV7-8	TRBD1	14	TRBJ2-7	-	TGTGCCAGCAGCACCGGGACAGGGGTCTACGAGCAGTACTTC	CASSTGTGVYEQYF
TRBV12-3/TRBV12-4	-	13	TRBJ2-3	-	TGTGCCAGCAGTTTAGGAAACCCAGATACGCAGTATTTT	CASSLGNPDTQYF
TRBV25-1	-	13	TRBJ2-5	-	TGTGCCAGCAGTGAACCAGGGAAAGAGACCCAGTACTTC	CASSEPGKETQYF
TRBV4-1	-	13	TRBJ2-5	-	TGCGCCAGCAGCCAAGGGGTGACCGAGACCCAGTACTTC	CASSQGVTETQYF
TRBV6-5	TRBD2	14	TRBJ2-3	few	TGTGCCAGCACCCACGGGGGGAGAACAGATACGCAGTATTTT	CASTHGGRTDTQYF
TRBV4-1	TRBD1	16	TRBJ2-3	-	TGCGCCAGCAGCCAAGGACAGGGAACGAGCACAGATACGCAGTATTTT	CASSQGQGTSTDTQYF
TRBV2	-	11	TRBJ1-2	few	TGTGCCAGCAGGGAAGGCCATGGCTACACCTTC	CASREGHGYTF
TRBV18	-	18	TRBJ2-3	-	TGTGCCAGCTCACCATCCGCGACGCTGCGGGCTAGCACAGATACGCAGTATTTT	CASSPSATLRASTDTQYF
TRBV20-1	-	15	TRBJ1-2	-	TGCAGTGCTGTGAATCCCAGCAGGGCCGCGTATGGCTACACCTTC	CSAVNPSRAAYGYTF
TRBV5-1	-	14	TRBJ1-1	-	TGCGCCAGCAGCTTGGTGGCAGGGCCCACTGAAGCTTTCTTT	CASSLVAGPTEAFF
TRBV3-1	-	14	TRBJ1-1	few	TGTGCCAGCAGCCAACAAGGCCGGAACACTGAAGCTTTCTTT	CASSQQGRNTEAFF
TRBV29-1	-	12	TRBJ2-5	-	TGCAGCGTGGCGGACGGCGGGGAGACCCAGTACTTC	CSVADGGETQYF
TRBV7-2	TRBD1	14	TRBJ2-7	few	TGTGCCAGCAGCTCAACAGGGACAGTCTACGAGCAGTACTTC	CASSSTGTVYEQYF
TRBV5-1	-	12	TRBJ2-5	few	TGCGCCAGCAGCTTGAACGGAGAGACCCAGTACTTC	CASSLNGETQYF
TRBV7-3	TRBD2	14	TRBJ2-1	-	TGTGCCAGCAGCTCCGGGACTAGCAGGGATGAGCAGTTCTTC	CASSSGTSRDEQFF
TRBV5-5	TRBD1	15	TRBJ2-1	-	TGTGCCAGCAGCCGTAACCGGGACAGGGCACATGAGCAGTTCTTC	CASSRNRDRAHEQFF
TRBV7-2	-	14	TRBJ2-3	-	TGTGCCAGCAGCTTAGCCCAGGGGAGGGATACGCAGTATTTT	CASSLAQGRDTQYF
TRBV7-3	TRBD2	15	TRBJ2-3	-	TGTGCCAGCGGGACACTAGCGGGAGTGGAAGATACGCAGTATTTT	CASGTLAGVEDTQYF
TRBV5-4	TRBD1	17	TRBJ1-5	-	TGTGCCAGCAGCTCCCAAGGGACAGGGGGCGTCCGGCAGCCCCAGCATTTT	CASSSQGTGGVRQPQHF
TRBV5-1	-	13	TRBJ2-3	many	TGCGCCAGCAGCTTGGCTGGGGAAGATACGCAGTATTTT	CASSLAGEDTQYF
TRBV20-1	TRBD2	14	TRBJ2-3	few	TGCAGTGCTAGTCCAGCGGGAAGCCCAGATACGCAGTATTTT	CSASPAGSPDTQYF
TRBV10-3	TRBD2	14	TRBJ2-1	-	TGTGCCTCCCAGCGACTAGCGGGAGAGGATGAGCAGTTCTTC	CASQRLAGEDEQFF
TRBV6-6	-	12	TRBJ2-3	few	TGTGCCAGCAGTAGGGTAGGAGATACGCAGTATTTT	CASSRVGDTQYF
TRBV5-1	-	14	TRBJ2-7	few	TGCGCCAGCAGCTTTGAGACGCCGTCCTACGAGCAGTACTTC	CASSFETPSYEQYF
TRBV30	-	13	TRBJ2-5	-	TGTGCCTGGGAGGGGGGTCCGGGGGAGACCCAGTACTTC	CAWEGGPGETQYF
TRBV6-2/TRBV6-3	TRBD2	16	TRBJ2-1	-	TGTGCCAGCGGCCCGACTAGCGGGAGATTTGGCGGTGAGCAGTTCTTC	CASGPTSGRFGGEQFF
TRBV3-1	TRBD2	14	TRBJ2-1	-	TGTGCCAGCAGCCAGCGCGGGGGGGCTAATGAGCAGTTCTTC	CASSQRGGANEQFF
TRBV5-1	TRBD1	15	TRBJ2-5	-	TGCGCCACCCAACTCCAGACAGGGGCTGTAGGGACCCAGTACTTC	CATQLQTGAVGTQYF
TRBV7-8	TRBD1	16	TRBJ2-2	-	TGTGCCAGCAGCGTCCTCAGGGGGCGAGGAACCGGGGAGCTGTTTTTT	CASSVLRGRGTGELFF
TRBV5-1	-	14	TRBJ2-7	many	TGCGCCAGCAGCTTGAGGCAGGGTGTCGACGAGCAGTACTTC	CASSLRQGVDEQYF
TRBV5-1	TRBD1	15	TRBJ2-7	few	TGCGCCAGCAGCTGGTACGACAGGGACCCATACGAGCAGTACTTC	CASSWYDRDPYEQYF
TRBV5-1	TRBD1	15	TRBJ2-2	-	TGCGCCAGCAGCCCCAACGGACAGGGGATCGGGGAGCTGTTTTTT	CASSPNGQGIGELFF
TRBV27	TRBD1	15	TRBJ1-1	-	TGTGCCAGCAGTCCGTGGACAGGGGGGGACACTGAAGCTTTCTTT	CASSPWTGGDTEAFF
TRBV6-1	TRBD1	16	TRBJ2-5	few	TGTGCCAGCAGTGAATCCCTGGGACAGGGCGGGGAGACCCAGTACTTC	CASSESLGQGGETQYF
TRBV29-1	-	14	TRBJ2-1	few	TGCAGCGTTAATTTTAACGGGAGAGGAAATGAGCAGTTCTTC	CSVNFNGRGNEQFF
TRBV5-6	-	12	TRBJ2-7	few	TGTGCCAGCAGCTTATCCAGCCTCCAGCAGTACTTC	CASSLSSLQQYF
TRBV7-8	TRBD1	15	TRBJ1-2	-	TGTGCCAGCAGCCGTCCCGGGACAGGGGGCTATGGCTACACCTTC	CASSRPGTGGYGYTF
TRBV20-1	TRBD1	14	TRBJ1-1	many	TGCAGTGCACCGGGACAGGGGGCGAGCAAGGAAGCTTTCTTT	CSAPGQGASKEAFF
TRBV7-8	TRBD1	15	TRBJ2-2	many	TGTGCCAGCAGCGTTCGGGACAGTAACACCGGGGAGCTGTTTTTT	CASSVRDSNTGELFF
TRBV27	-	15	TRBJ2-7	-	TGTGCCAGCGGATTAAAGGACCTCAGCTCCTACGAGCAGTACTTC	CASGLKDLSSYEQYF
TRBV3-1	-	13	TRBJ1-4	few	TGTGCCAGCAGCCCTACGAGGAATGAAAAACTGTTTTTT	CASSPTRNEKLFF
TRBV5-1	TRBD1	20	TRBJ1-6	few	TGCGCCAGCAGCTTGGGGACAGGGGGGAGCATGAGCTCCTATAATTCACCCCTCCACTTT	CASSLGTGGSMSSYNSPLHF
TRBV9	-	14	TRBJ2-2	few	TGTGCCAGCAGCGTAGGTCTAGAAACCGGGGAGCTGTTTTTT	CASSVGLETGELFF
TRBV7-2	-	15	TRBJ1-5	few	TGTGCCAGCAGCTTATGGGGGGGGAGCAATCAGCCCCAGCATTTT	CASSLWGGSNQPQHF
TRBV9	TRBD1	11	TRBJ2-1	-	TGTGCCAGCAGCGCAGGGGGTGAGCAGTTCTTC	CASSAGGEQFF
TRBV12-3/TRBV12-4	-	13	TRBJ2-7	-	TGTGCCAGCCGGGACACTACTTACTACGAGCAGTACTTC	CASRDTTYYEQYF
TRBV24-1	-	17	TRBJ2-3	-	TGTGCCACCAGTGAGATCGCAGGGGTTCGGAGCACAGATACGCAGTATTTT	CATSEIAGVRSTDTQYF